One and the same sample provided the 16 T cell receptor beta chains below, sequenced in a study of identical twins. Each CDR3 protein is one row after TCRdb ran MiXCR on the 5' RACE reads. This repertoire shows about 470,000 distinct CDR3 sequences, more than 20% found once; its top ten account for about 2.7%. This sample was shared with a second study, whose subject was T cells expressing NK-cell markers.

Sequencing used CD4+ T cells sorted from blood. Every receptor here comes from a woman aged 18-29 years in good health.

V and J are TRBV12-3 or TRBV12-4 and TRBJ1-1; D is uncertain. This CDR3 has 14 amino acids. The germline V and J ends were trimmed by 7 bases and 5 bases, with 17 bases remaining between them. The CDR3 loop is CASNPSGYGTEAFF. The CDR3, as DNA: TGTGCCAGCAACCCCTCGGGGTACGGGACTGAAGCTTTCTTT.

A few counts support this clonotype. This chain uses TRBV14 with TRBJ1-1, with D unclear. The CDR3 consists of 12 residues. The ends were cut back, 5 bases at V and 4 bases at J, with 8 bases in the middle. CDR1 and CDR2 (germline): SGHDN, FVKESK. CDR3 coding DNA: TGTGCCAGCAGCACACTAGGCACTGAAGCTTTCTTT. Amino acids: CASSTLGTEAFF.

The genes are TRBV15 and TRBJ2-3; no definite D call. V was cut by 1 base and J by 0 bases, with 8 bases left in between. Germline V gene data show CDR1 as LNHNV and CDR2 as YYDKDF (reference sequence). The CDR3 is 15 residues long. The DNA of the CDR3 is TGTGCCACCAGCAGAGCACAGCTGAGCACAGATACGCAGTATTTT. This sequence encodes CATSRAQLSTDTQYF.

The gene calls are TRBV4-3 and TRBJ2-1, with D unclear. V lost 1 base and J lost 0, with 10 bases in between. CDR1 and CDR2 from the germline V gene are LGHNA and YSLEER. The CDR3 loop spans 16 amino acids. As DNA, the CDR3 is TGCGCCAGCAGCCAAGTTCCGGTGAGCTCCTACAATGAGCAGTTCTTC. This translates into CASSQVPVSSYNEQFF.

This clonotype was counted a few times. This chain connects TRBV10-2 to TRBJ2-5; TRBD1 might be the D (5 bases). V lost 2 bases and J lost 3, with 13 bases in between. This CDR3 contains 15 residues. In germline, CDR1 is WSHSY, CDR2 SAAADI. CDR3 loop: CASSEPLPGKETQYF. The DNA of the CDR3 is TGCGCCAGCAGTGAGCCGCTACCAGGGAAAGAGACCCAGTACTTC.

This clonotype was picked up a small number of times. The chain joins TRBV12-3 or TRBV12-4 to TRBJ2-6; D gene uncertain. CDR3 size: 15 residues. V was shortened by 2 bases and J by 2 bases, with 7 bases between the two germline ends. Written as DNA, the CDR3 is TGTGCCAGCAGTTTACCGAGGACTGGGGCCAACGTCCTGACTTTC. Translated: CASSLPRTGANVLTF.

This clonotype was seen ten or more times. The gene calls are TRBV5-1 and TRBJ2-2; a possible D gene is TRBD2 (6 bases). The CDR3 is 15 residues long. V lost 0 bases, J lost 0 bases, and 6 bases lay in between. Per germline, CDR1 SGHRS and CDR2 YFSETQ. For the CDR3, the DNA is TGCGCCAGCAGCTTGGGACTAGCGAACACCGGGGAGCTGTTTTTT. This codes for CASSLGLANTGELFF.

This clonotype showed up many times. The chain recombines TRBV29-1 with TRBJ2-7; the D is unclear. The V end lost 0 bases, the J end lost 2 bases, and 8 bases lay between the germline ends. Germline V gene lookup returns CDR1 SQVTM and CDR2 ANQGSEA. This CDR3 is built from 13 residues. The CDR3 here is CSVEEPVTYEQYF. Written as DNA, the CDR3 is TGCAGCGTTGAAGAGCCAGTAACCTACGAGCAGTACTTC.

This clonotype came up many times. This sequence joins TRBV7-8 and TRBJ1-2, with 7 bases lining up with TRBD1. CDR1 and CDR2 from the germline V gene are SGHVS and FQNEAQ. The V and J ends lost 3 bases and 4 bases, in that order; junction bases with no gene match: 2. The CDR3 length is 13 residues. The CDR3 here is CASSFQGGYGYTF. The CDR3 nucleotides read TGTGCCAGCAGCTTCCAGGGGGGCTATGGCTACACCTTC.

This clonotype was seen a handful of times. The gene calls are TRBV7-2 and TRBJ2-3; D is unclear. The CDR3 has 11 residues. The V end was cut by 5 bases, the J end by 6 bases, with 6 bases between. Per the germline V gene, CDR1 is SGHTA and CDR2 is FQGNSA. The CDR3 sequence: CASSPKDTQYF. In DNA form, the CDR3 reads TGTGCCAGCAGCCCGAAGGATACGCAGTATTTT. Full variable domain (rest looked up from reference TRBV7-2 and TRBJ2-3): GAGVSQSPSNKVTEKGKDVELRCDPISGHTALYWYRQSLGQGLEFLIYFQGNSAPDKSGLPSDRFSAERTGGSVSTLTIQRTQQEDSAVYLCASSPKDTQYFGPGTRLTVL.

The genes are TRBV12-3 or TRBV12-4 and TRBJ2-1; tentatively, D is TRBD1 (6 bases). This CDR3 has 14 amino acids. V was trimmed by 5 bases and J by 0 bases, leaving 8 bases between them. DNA for the CDR3: TGTGCCAGCAGTGGACAGCCCTCCTACAATGAGCAGTTCTTC. Protein: CASSGQPSYNEQFF.

This clonotype was seen only a few times. The V gene is TRBV10-3, the J gene TRBJ2-1; 7 nucleotides line up with TRBD2. V was clipped by 6 bases and J by 4 bases; unmatched bases: 9. There are 15 residues in the CDR3. The V gene's germline CDR1 is ENHRY and CDR2 SYGVKD. Written as DNA, the CDR3 is TGTGCCATCAGGCCCACTAGCGCACTATACAATGAGCAGTTCTTC. Protein sequence: CAIRPTSALYNEQFF.

This clonotype has a handful of counts. The chain is built from TRBV5-1 and TRBJ2-1; D might be TRBD2 (5 bases). Trimming cost V 4 bases and J 8 bases, with 22 bases left between them. This CDR3 is built from 16 residues. Germline CDR1 reads SGHRS; CDR2 reads YFSETQ. The CDR3 spells CASSPGISGSEHEQFF. The CDR3 nucleotides read TGCGCCAGCAGCCCGGGTATAAGCGGAAGTGAGCATGAGCAGTTCTTC.

The J gene is TRBJ2-2, the V gene TRBV5-1; 9 bases map to TRBD1. The CDR3 has 16 amino acids. After removal of 4 bases from V and 1 base from J, the junction contained 5 bases not matched to a gene. Germline V CDR1 and CDR2: SGHRS, YFSETQ. The CDR3 loop is CASSPVGQGNTGELFF. The CDR3 nucleotides are TGCGCCAGCAGCCCCGTGGGACAGGGGAACACCGGGGAGCTGTTTTTT.

The chain carries TRBV7-9 and TRBJ2-2, with D maybe TRBD1 (6 bases). Germline CDR1 SEHNR, CDR2 FQNEAQ (reference sequence). V lost 5 bases and J 4 bases, leaving 11 bases between the germline ends. The CDR3 loop spans 14 amino acids. The CDR3 DNA follows: TGTGCCAGCAGCCCCATAGGGGGCACCGGGGAGCTGTTTTTT. Its protein product is CASSPIGGTGELFF.

This clonotype came up a few times. V and J are TRBV9 and TRBJ1-1; D is unresolved. The germline V and J ends were trimmed by 4 bases and 4 bases, with 17 bases remaining between them. The CDR3 is made up of 15 amino acids. Germline-derived CDR1 and CDR2 are SGDLS and YYNGEE. The CDR3 here is CASSQYLQTGTEAFF. The CDR3 coding sequence is TGTGCCAGCAGCCAGTACTTGCAGACTGGCACTGAAGCTTTCTTT.